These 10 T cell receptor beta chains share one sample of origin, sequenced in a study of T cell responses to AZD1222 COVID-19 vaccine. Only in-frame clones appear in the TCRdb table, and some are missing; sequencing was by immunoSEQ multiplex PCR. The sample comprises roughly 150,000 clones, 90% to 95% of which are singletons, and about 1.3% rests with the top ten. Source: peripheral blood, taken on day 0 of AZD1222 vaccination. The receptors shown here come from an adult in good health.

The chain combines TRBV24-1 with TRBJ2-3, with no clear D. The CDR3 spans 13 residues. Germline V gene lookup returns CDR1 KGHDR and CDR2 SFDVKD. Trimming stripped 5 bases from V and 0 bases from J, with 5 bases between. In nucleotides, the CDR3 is TGTGCCACCAGTGTCGATAGCACAGATACGCAGTATTTT. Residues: CATSVDSTDTQYF.

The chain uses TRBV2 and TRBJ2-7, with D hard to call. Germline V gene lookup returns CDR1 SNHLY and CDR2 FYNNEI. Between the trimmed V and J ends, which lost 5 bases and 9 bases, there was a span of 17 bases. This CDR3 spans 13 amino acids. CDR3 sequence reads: CASSTGPGGWQYF. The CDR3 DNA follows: TGTGCCAGCAGTACCGGACCAGGCGGATGGCAGTACTTC.

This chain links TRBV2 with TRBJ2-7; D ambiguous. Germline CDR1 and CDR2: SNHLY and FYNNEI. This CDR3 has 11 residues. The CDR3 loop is CASWARHEQYF. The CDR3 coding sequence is TGTGCATCCTGGGCCCGCCACGAGCAGTACTTC.

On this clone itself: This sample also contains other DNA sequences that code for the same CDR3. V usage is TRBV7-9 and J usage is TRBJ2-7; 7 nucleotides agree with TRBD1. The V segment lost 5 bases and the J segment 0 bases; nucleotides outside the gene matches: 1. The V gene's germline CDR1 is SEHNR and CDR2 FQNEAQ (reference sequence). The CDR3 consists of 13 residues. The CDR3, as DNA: TGTGCCAGCAGCCGGGACAGCTCCTACGAGCAGTACTTC. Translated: CASSRDSSYEQYF.

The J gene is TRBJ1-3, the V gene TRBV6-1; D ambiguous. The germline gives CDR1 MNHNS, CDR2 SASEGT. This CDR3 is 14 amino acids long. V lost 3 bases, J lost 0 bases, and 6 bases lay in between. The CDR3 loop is CASSDRTSGNTIYF. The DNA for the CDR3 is TGTGCCAGCAGTGACAGAACCTCTGGAAACACCATATATTTT.

CDR3 bases: TGTGCCAGTAGGACAGGGGAGCTTAGCAATCAGCCCCAGCATTTT. This gives the protein CASRTGELSNQPQHF. V is TRBV19 and J is TRBJ1-5; 8 bases align to TRBD1. V lost 6 bases and J lost 0; bases outside the gene matches: 4. The germline CDR1 and CDR2 sequences are LNHDA and SQIVND (reference sequence). This CDR3 has 15 residues.

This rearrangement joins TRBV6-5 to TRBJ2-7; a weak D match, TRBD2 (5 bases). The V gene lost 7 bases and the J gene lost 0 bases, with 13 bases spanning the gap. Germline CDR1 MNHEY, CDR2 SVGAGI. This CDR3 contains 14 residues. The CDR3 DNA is TGTGCCAGCACCCCCTTTCGGGGCTCCTACGAGCAGTACTTC. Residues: CASTPFRGSYEQYF.

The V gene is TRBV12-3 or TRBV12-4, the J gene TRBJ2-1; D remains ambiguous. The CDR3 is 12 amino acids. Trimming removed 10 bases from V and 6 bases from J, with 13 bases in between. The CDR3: CATSSTPNEQFF. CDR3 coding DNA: TGTGCCACCTCGTCAACTCCCAATGAGCAGTTCTTC.

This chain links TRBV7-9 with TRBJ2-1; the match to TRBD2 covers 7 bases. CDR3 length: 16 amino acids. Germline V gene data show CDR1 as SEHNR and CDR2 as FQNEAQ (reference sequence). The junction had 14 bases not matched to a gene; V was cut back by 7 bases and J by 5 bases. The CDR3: CASIVVGGGTHNEQFF. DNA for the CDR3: TGTGCCAGCATCGTAGTCGGGGGAGGGACCCACAATGAGCAGTTCTTC.

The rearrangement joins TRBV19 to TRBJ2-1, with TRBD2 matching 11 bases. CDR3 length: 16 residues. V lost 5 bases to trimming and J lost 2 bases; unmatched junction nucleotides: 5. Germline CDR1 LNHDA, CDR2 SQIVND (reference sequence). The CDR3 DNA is TGTGCCAGTAGTGGGACTAGCGGTTTACCCTACAATGAGCAGTTCTTC. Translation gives CASSGTSGLPYNEQFF.